This T cell receptor beta chain was documented in a study of blood T cell repertoires in COVID-19. Study information: Sample material is recorded as cDNA or gDNA derived from T cells, B-cell-depleted T cells, or PBMCs.

The CDR3 spans 15 residues. After removal of 4 bases from V and 4 bases from J, the junction contained 7 bases not matched to a gene. Per the germline V gene, CDR1 is KGHDR and CDR2 is SFDVKD. This clone was observed once. The table came from immunoSEQ multiplex PCR; TCRdb's copy has only in-frame clones and leaves some out. This table has about 150,000 clones, around 78% appearing once. The clonotype was recovered from an elderly man with acute or convalescent COVID-19. Source material: peripheral blood. This rearrangement joins TRBV24-1 to TRBJ2-5; 8 nucleotides match TRBD2. This CDR3 is CATSEGGGPRETQYF. The CDR3, as DNA: TGTGCCACCAGTGAAGGCGGGGGGCCGCGAGAGACCCAGTACTTC.